This paragraph covers one TCR beta chain sequence. The data are from a study of T cell responses to AZD1222 COVID-19 vaccine. Method: immunoSEQ multiplex PCR; TCRdb's copy keeps in-frame clones and lacks some. The profile covers some 150,000 clones, with 80% to 90% appearing a single time and roughly a tenth taken by the ten largest. Trimming shortened V by 2 bases and J by 3 bases, and 17 bases separated the two germline ends. Germline V gene sequence: CDR1 MNHNS, CDR2 SASEGT. CDR3 length equals 17 residues. The TCR comes from an adult who received the AZD1222 COVID-19 vaccine. Material: peripheral blood, obtained 28 days after the second AZD1222 dose. V gene TRBV6-1 combines with J gene TRBJ2-1; D gene uncertain. In DNA form, the CDR3 reads TGTGCCAGCAGTGAACACGGCGTTCCCAGCCTCTACAATGAGCAGTTCTTC. It codes for CASSEHGVPSLYNEQFF.